The table lists the clone carrying this T cell receptor (beta chain) with a few counts. Assay: immunoSEQ multiplex PCR; the TCRdb copy retains only in-frame clones and omits some. This sample yields 8,000 or so clones, of which almost 80% are seen a single time; just over 9% belongs to the top ten. The data derive from a study of immune evolution from preneoplasia to lung adenocarcinoma. Resections took place in Japan or China from about 2013 to 2018. H&E slides confirmed each diagnosis, reviewed by two pathologists independently. The specimen was FFPE minimally invasive lung adenocarcinoma tissue. This receptor was obtained from a donor at least 70 years old with lung adenocarcinoma.

In nucleotides, the CDR3 is TGTGCCACCAGCAGAGATGAGCCGGGAGTGTCCTACAATGAGCAGTTCTTC. It is translated as CATSRDEPGVSYNEQFF. This sequence joins TRBV15 and TRBJ2-1, with D possibly TRBD2 on 6 matching bases. The V and J ends lost 0 bases and 1 base respectively, with 13 bases between them. This CDR3 is built from 17 residues. Germline CDR1 reads LNHNV; CDR2 reads YYDKDF (reference sequence).